These 30 T cell receptor beta chains share one sample of origin, sequenced in a study of blood T cell repertoires in COVID-19. The table came from immunoSEQ multiplex PCR; TCRdb's copy has only in-frame clones and leaves some out. The sample records over 150,000 clones, about three quarters being singletons. The sample consisted of peripheral blood. These receptors were collected from a man in his 60s with acute or convalescent COVID-19.

The gene calls are TRBV4-3 and TRBJ1-1; D unresolved. The V gene lost 0 bases and the J gene lost 6 bases, with 14 bases spanning the gap. The CDR3 runs to 15 residues. Germline CDR1 and CDR2: LGHNA and YSLEER. The CDR3: CASSQEEGGFPEAFF. CDR3 nucleotide sequence: TGCGCCAGCAGCCAAGAGGAGGGAGGGTTTCCTGAAGCTTTCTTT.

The CDR3 reads CASSLTGTTNYGYTF. CDR3 nucleotides: TGTGCCAGTAGCCTGACTGGTACAACAAACTATGGCTACACCTTC. This sequence joins TRBV19 and TRBJ1-2; no clear D gene. V was clipped by 6 bases and J by 2 bases, with 16 bases between them. The CDR3 length is 15 residues. The V gene's germline CDR1 is LNHDA and CDR2 SQIVND (reference sequence).

This clone occurred a few times. The chain has TRBV2 and TRBJ1-2; 9 bases are shared with TRBD1. The junction had 3 bases not matched to a gene; V was cut back by 8 bases and J by 2 bases. Germline V gene data show CDR1 as SNHLY and CDR2 as FYNNEI. The CDR3 is 13 residues long. The chain's CDR3 is CASAGTGNYGYTF. CDR3 coding DNA: TGTGCCAGCGCCGGGACAGGGAACTATGGCTACACCTTC.

The genes are TRBV7-9 and TRBJ2-2, with D unresolved. The length of the CDR3 is 14 residues. V was pared by 5 bases and J by 7 bases, with 14 bases between. CDR1 and CDR2 from the germline V gene are SEHNR and FQNEAQ (reference sequence). CDR3 coding DNA: TGTGCCAGCAGCACCCGACAAGTTGGCGGGGAGCTGTTTTTT. Its protein is CASSTRQVGGELFF.

This chain connects TRBV20-1 to TRBJ2-3; TRBD2 agrees at 7 bases. The CDR3 covers 15 residues. CDR1 and CDR2 (germline): DFQATT, SNEGSKA (reference sequence). After removal of 3 bases from V and 0 bases from J, the junction contained 6 bases not matched to a gene. The CDR3 nucleotides are TGCAGTGCTAGTCAGGCGGGGGAGAGCACAGATACGCAGTATTTT. Its translation: CSASQAGESTDTQYF.

The chain has TRBV5-6 and TRBJ2-3; 12 bases fit TRBD1. CDR1 is SGHDT and CDR2 is YYEEEE in the germline V gene. V was pared by 4 bases and J by 2 bases, with 5 bases of the junction left unmatched. This CDR3 has 16 residues. DNA of the CDR3: TGTGCCAGCAGCGACGGGACAGGGGGCTTCACAGATACGCAGTATTTT. This sequence encodes CASSDGTGGFTDTQYF.

The genes are TRBV7-9 and TRBJ2-5; D perhaps matches TRBD2 (5 bases). The CDR3 has 13 amino acids. Looked up from germline, CDR1 is SEHNR and CDR2 is FQNEAQ (reference sequence). V was shortened by 5 bases and J by 2 bases, with 9 bases between the two germline ends. CDR3 residues: CASSRTLQETQYF. In DNA, the CDR3 is TGTGCCAGCAGCCGGACTTTACAAGAGACCCAGTACTTC.

V gene TRBV6-2 or TRBV6-3 combines with J gene TRBJ2-2; perhaps TRBD2 as D (6 bases). Per the germline V gene, CDR1 is MNHEY and CDR2 is SVGEGT. The CDR3 is made up of 16 amino acids. V was clipped by 2 bases and J by 2 bases, with 12 bases between them. The CDR3 sequence is CASSYIGGVNTGELFF. The CDR3 DNA is TGTGCCAGCAGTTACATCGGCGGGGTAAACACCGGGGAGCTGTTTTTT.

The V call is TRBV12-5, the J call TRBJ1-1, with D perhaps TRBD1 (5 bases). The CDR3 is made up of 15 amino acids. Between the trimmed V and J ends, which lost 2 bases and 1 base, there was a span of 11 bases. The germline gives CDR1 LGHNT, CDR2 FRNRAP. The CDR3 sequence: CASGLTVGQNTEAFF. CDR3 nucleotide sequence: TGTGCTAGTGGTTTGACCGTAGGACAGAACACTGAAGCTTTCTTT. Full variable domain (remainder filled in from reference TRBV12-5 and TRBJ1-1): DARVTQTPRHKVTEMGQEVTMRCQPILGHNTVFWYRQTMMQGLELLAYFRNRAPLDDSGMPKDRFSAEMPDATLATLKIQPSEPRDSAVYFCASGLTVGQNTEAFFGQGTRLTVV.

This rearrangement joins TRBV5-1 to TRBJ2-5; 7 nucleotides line up with TRBD2. Germline CDR1 and CDR2: SGHRS and YFSETQ. The junction had 14 bases not matched to a gene; V was cut back by 2 bases and J by 4 bases. The CDR3 has 17 residues. The CDR3 sequence is CASSFPRGEGGRETQYF. The CDR3 DNA reads as TGCGCCAGCAGCTTTCCTAGAGGGGAGGGAGGACGAGAGACCCAGTACTTC.

V gene TRBV11-3 combines with J gene TRBJ2-1, with TRBD1 matching over 7 bases. The CDR3 runs to 14 residues. The V and J ends lost 5 bases and 5 bases, in that order; junction bases with no gene match: 6. Germline lookup yields CDR1 SGHNT and CDR2 YENEEA. CDR3 in DNA: TGTGCCAGCAGCCCCCGGGACAGAGACAATGAGCAGTTCTTC. The encoded protein is CASSPRDRDNEQFF. Filled out from reference TRBV11-3 and TRBJ2-1, the complete variable domain reads EAGVVQSPRYKIIEKKQPVAFWCNPISGHNTLYWYLQNLGQGPELLIRYENEEAVDDSQLPKDRFSAERLKGVDSTLKIQPAELGDSAVYLCASSPRDRDNEQFFGPGTRLTVL.

The chain carries TRBV29-1 and TRBJ2-1, with 7 bases that match TRBD1. V dropped 8 bases and J dropped 0; count of bases not matched to a gene: 10. CDR1 is SQVTM and CDR2 is ANQGSEA in the germline V gene. The length of the CDR3 is 15 residues. CDR3 sequence reads: CSFRDRTSSYNEQFF. The CDR3 DNA follows: TGCAGCTTCCGGGACAGAACCTCCTCCTACAATGAGCAGTTCTTC.

This chain joins TRBV3-1 (or the pseudogene TRBV3-2) and TRBJ1-1; 12 nucleotides match TRBD1. Germline-derived CDR1 and CDR2 are LGHDT and YNNKEL (reference sequence). Trimming at V came to 4 bases and at J to 4 bases, leaving 13 bases not matched to a gene. This CDR3 region has 18 residues. This CDR3 reads CASSPRDRGRALGTEAFF. In DNA, the CDR3 is TGTGCCAGCAGCCCCCGGGACAGGGGGCGAGCCCTGGGCACTGAAGCTTTCTTT.

The chain recombines TRBV6-2 or TRBV6-3 with TRBJ1-1, with D possibly being TRBD1 (5 bases). Germline assignment: CDR1 MNHEY and CDR2 SVGEGT. With 6 bases removed from V and 1 base from J, the gap between germline ends came to 9 bases. This CDR3 has 13 residues. CDR3 nucleotides: TGTGCCAGCAGCAGACAGCAGAACACTGAAGCTTTCTTT. It is translated as CASSRQQNTEAFF.

The chain carries TRBV12-5 and TRBJ2-1, with 7 nucleotides matching TRBD1. V was pared by 7 bases and J by 4 bases, with 7 bases of the junction left unmatched. Germline V lookup: CDR1 LGHNT, CDR2 FRNRAP. This CDR3 spans 14 amino acids. CDR3 loop: CASAATGQYNEQFF. CDR3 sequence (DNA): TGTGCTAGTGCCGCGACGGGACAGTACAATGAGCAGTTCTTC.

The V call is TRBV2, the J call TRBJ1-5, with D unclear. V lost 8 bases and J lost 2, with 13 bases in between. The germline CDR1 and CDR2 sequences are SNHLY and FYNNEI. The CDR3 contains 14 residues. The CDR3 reads CASSWRLGNQPQHF. For the CDR3, the DNA is TGTGCCAGCTCGTGGAGGTTGGGCAATCAGCCCCAGCATTTT.

The chain is built from TRBV30 and TRBJ1-2; 9 bases agree with TRBD1. The CDR3 is made up of 16 amino acids. CDR1 is GTSNPN and CDR2 is SVGIG in the germline V gene (reference sequence). V lost 2 bases, J lost 6 bases, and 13 bases stayed unmatched. The CDR3 loop is CAWSSYRGRRADGYTF. CDR3 nucleotide sequence: TGTGCCTGGAGTTCATACAGGGGGCGTAGAGCAGATGGCTACACCTTC.

The V call is TRBV24-1, the J call TRBJ2-3; 7 bases are a match to TRBD2. V shed 1 base and J 3 bases; nucleotides not matched to a gene: 3. The CDR3 spans 15 residues. Looked up from germline, CDR1 is KGHDR and CDR2 is SFDVKD. CDR3 region: CATSDFGGGTDTQYF. The CDR3 DNA reads as TGTGCCACCAGTGATTTTGGGGGGGGGACAGATACGCAGTATTTT.

V is TRBV13 and J is TRBJ1-2; tentatively, D is TRBD1 (6 bases). V shed 1 base and J shed 3 bases, with 18 bases lying between them. The CDR3 is 17 residues long. Germline loops: CDR1 PRHDT, CDR2 FYEKMQ (reference sequence). The DNA of the CDR3 is TGTGCCAGCAGCTTAGTGGGACAAGACGCCCCTCACTATGGCTACACCTTC. Translated, it gives CASSLVGQDAPHYGYTF.

J is TRBJ2-3 and V is TRBV5-1, with 7 bases lining up with TRBD1. CDR1 is SGHRS and CDR2 is YFSETQ in the germline V gene. The CDR3 spans 15 residues. V shed 5 bases and J 4 bases; nucleotides not matched to a gene: 10. The CDR3 region has the DNA TGCGCCAGCAGACACCGACAGGGTTCGGCAGATACGCAGTATTTT. Amino acid sequence: CASRHRQGSADTQYF. Together with reference TRBV5-1 and TRBJ2-3, the CDR3 gives the full variable domain: KAGVTQTPRYLIKTRGQQVTLSCSPISGHRSVSWYQQTPGQGLQFLFEYFSETQRNKGNFPGRFSGRQFSNSRSEMNVSTLELGDSALYLCASRHRQGSADTQYFGPGTRLTVL.

The CDR3 here is CASSPSTVSYEQYF. In DNA, the CDR3 is TGTGCCAGCTCACCCTCGACAGTCTCCTACGAGCAGTACTTC. The chain recombines TRBV18 with TRBJ2-7; D may be TRBD1 (5 bases). From germline, CDR1 is KGHSH and CDR2 LQKENI. V was clipped by 3 bases and J by 0 bases, with 9 bases between them. This CDR3 has 14 amino acids.

This chain uses TRBV14 with TRBJ2-5; D is ambiguous. The V and J ends lost 4 bases and 5 bases respectively, with 8 bases between them. Germline V gives CDR1 SGHDN, CDR2 FVKESK. The CDR3 covers 12 residues. The CDR3 spells CASSPFSETQYF. CDR3 DNA sequence: TGTGCCAGCAGCCCCTTTTCGGAGACCCAGTACTTC.

Here the CDR3 reads CASSIGPTYGYTF. For the CDR3, the DNA is TGTGCCAGTAGTATAGGCCCAACTTATGGCTACACCTTC. The chain uses TRBV19 and TRBJ1-2; D gene ambiguous. Per the germline V gene, CDR1 is LNHDA and CDR2 is SQIVND (reference sequence). The ends were cut back, 1 base at V and 5 bases at J, with 8 bases in the middle. The CDR3 is 13 residues long.

The V gene is TRBV12-3 or TRBV12-4, the J gene TRBJ1-2; a weak D match, TRBD1 (6 bases). The CDR3 contains 13 residues. V was cut by 7 bases and J by 8 bases, with 17 bases left in between. The CDR3 reads CASNKGVYSGYTF. As DNA, the CDR3 is TGTGCCAGCAATAAGGGGGTATATAGCGGCTACACCTTC.

The chain's CDR3 is CASSPPVVDEQYF. CDR3 nucleotides: TGTGCCAGCTCACCACCCGTTGTTGACGAGCAGTACTTC. The chain uses TRBV18 and TRBJ2-7; no firm D call. Trimming pared 0 bases from V and 5 bases from J, leaving 8 bases between. The CDR3 extends over 13 amino acids. Germline V gene sequence: CDR1 KGHSH, CDR2 LQKENI. Variable domain in full (rest from reference TRBV18 and TRBJ2-7): NAGVMQNPRHLVRRRGQEARLRCSPMKGHSHVYWYRQLPEEGLKFMVYLQKENIIDESGMPKERFSAEFPKEGPSILRIQQVVRGDSAAYFCASSPPVVDEQYFGPGTRLTVT.

The chain combines TRBV19 with TRBJ1-4; D may be TRBD1 (5 bases). This CDR3 is 14 amino acids long. Trimming stripped 3 bases from V and 11 bases from J, with 16 bases between. Germline values: CDR1 LNHDA, CDR2 SQIVND (reference sequence). In nucleotides, the CDR3 is TGTGCCAGTAGTATGCCGACGGGGGGGACGAAACTGTTTTTT. Protein: CASSMPTGGTKLFF.

The rearrangement joins TRBV5-1 to TRBJ2-3; TRBD2 agrees at 7 bases. CDR1 is SGHRS and CDR2 is YFSETQ in the germline V gene. The CDR3 spans 16 residues. Unmatched junction bases numbered 10, after V lost 1 base and J lost 5 bases. CDR3 residues: CASSLLTSGARDTQYF. The CDR3, as DNA: TGCGCCAGCAGCTTGTTGACCAGCGGGGCCCGAGATACGCAGTATTTT.

The chain links TRBV30 to TRBJ2-2; D remains ambiguous. This CDR3 is built from 15 residues. The V and J ends lost 0 bases and 1 base respectively, with 9 bases between them. From germline, CDR1 is GTSNPN and CDR2 SVGIG (reference sequence). CDR3 bases: TGTGCCTGGAGTGTCATATCCGGGAACACCGGGGAGCTGTTTTTT. Translated: CAWSVISGNTGELFF. The full variable domain, completed using reference TRBV30 and TRBJ2-2, is SQTIHQWPATLVQPVGSPLSLECTVEGTSNPNLYWYRQAAGRGLQLLFYSVGIGQISSEVPQNLSASRPQDRQFILSSKKLLLSDSGFYLCAWSVISGNTGELFFGEGSRLTVL.

The rearrangement joins TRBV12-3 or TRBV12-4 to TRBJ2-5; D not resolved. V was cut by 3 bases and J by 3 bases, with 8 bases left in between. The CDR3 is 13 residues long. This CDR3 reads CASSFSTEETQYF. CDR3 DNA sequence: TGTGCCAGCAGTTTCTCCACGGAAGAGACCCAGTACTTC.

This clone came up a few times. The chain couples TRBV4-3 to TRBJ1-6; D possibly corresponds to TRBD1 (5 bases). CDR1 is LGHNA and CDR2 is YSLEER in the germline V gene. The germline V and J ends were trimmed by 4 bases and 10 bases, with 23 bases remaining between them. The CDR3 totals 17 residues. CDR3 residues: CASSPSLGGEVWSPLHF. The CDR3 DNA follows: TGCGCCAGCAGCCCGTCCTTGGGAGGGGAGGTTTGGTCACCCCTCCACTTT.